This T cell receptor (beta chain) is from a study of cytomegalovirus exposure and HLA in healthy donors. Study-level background: Assignment to the Caucasian-associated ancestry cluster applied to more than 75% of the approximately 400 genotyped donors.

The CDR3 spans 17 amino acids, including both terminal residues. The germline gives CDR1 MDHEN, CDR2 SYDVKM. Study-wide results and caveats: In an earlier analysis, productive rearrangement rates for most beta V segments clustered near 87% or 30%.

This PCR relied on a set of 60 Vbeta primers and 13 Jbeta primers. The protocol was immunoSEQ multiplex PCR, while the TCRdb copy is restricted to in-frame clones and leaves out a portion. The sample holds around 120,000 clones, approximately 79% seen once. About this clone itself: Its specificity is unknown. The DNA is left out, because the CDR3 cannot be placed on it with certainty; the CDR3 is given as TCRdb lists it.

The chain joins TRBV28 to TRBJ1-2; the D call TRBD1 from the table was never checked on the DNA. This TCR came from a man in his fifties or sixties in good health and CMV-seropositive. Sequencing used PBMCs. The CDR3 reads CASSSSGQGAFNYGYTF.